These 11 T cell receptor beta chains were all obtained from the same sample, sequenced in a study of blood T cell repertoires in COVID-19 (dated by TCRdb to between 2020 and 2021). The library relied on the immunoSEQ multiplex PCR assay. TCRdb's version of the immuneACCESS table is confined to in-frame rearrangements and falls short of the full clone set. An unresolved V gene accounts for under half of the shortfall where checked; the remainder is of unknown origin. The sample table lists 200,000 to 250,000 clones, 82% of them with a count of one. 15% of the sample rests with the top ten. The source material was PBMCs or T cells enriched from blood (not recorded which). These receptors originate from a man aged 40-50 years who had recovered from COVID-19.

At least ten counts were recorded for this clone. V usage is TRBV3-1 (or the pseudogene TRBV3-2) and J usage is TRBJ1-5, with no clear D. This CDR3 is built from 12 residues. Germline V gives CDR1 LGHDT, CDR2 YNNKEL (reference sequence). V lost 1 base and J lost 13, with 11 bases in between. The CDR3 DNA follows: TGTGCCAGCAGCCAAGCTCCCGCGGGACAGCATTTT. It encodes CASSQAPAGQHF.

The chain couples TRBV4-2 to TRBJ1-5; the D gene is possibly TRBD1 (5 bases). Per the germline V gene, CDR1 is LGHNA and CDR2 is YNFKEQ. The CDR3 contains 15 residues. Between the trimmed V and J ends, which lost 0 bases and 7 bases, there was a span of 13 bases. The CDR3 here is CASSQDGQGAQPQHF. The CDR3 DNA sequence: TGTGCCAGCAGCCAAGATGGGCAGGGTGCCCAGCCCCAGCATTTT.

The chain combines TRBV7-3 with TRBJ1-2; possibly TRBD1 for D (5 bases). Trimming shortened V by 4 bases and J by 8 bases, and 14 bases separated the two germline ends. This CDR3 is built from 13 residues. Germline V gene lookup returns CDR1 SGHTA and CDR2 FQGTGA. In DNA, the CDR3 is TGTGCCAGCAGCTACGATCGGACAAGCGGCTACACCTTC. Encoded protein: CASSYDRTSGYTF.

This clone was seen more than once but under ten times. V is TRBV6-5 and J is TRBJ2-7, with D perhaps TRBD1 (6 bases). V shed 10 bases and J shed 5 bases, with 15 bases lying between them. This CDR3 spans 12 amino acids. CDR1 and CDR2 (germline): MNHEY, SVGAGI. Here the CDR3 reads CATSRGFHEQYF. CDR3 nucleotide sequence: TGTGCCACAAGCAGGGGTTTCCACGAGCAGTACTTC.

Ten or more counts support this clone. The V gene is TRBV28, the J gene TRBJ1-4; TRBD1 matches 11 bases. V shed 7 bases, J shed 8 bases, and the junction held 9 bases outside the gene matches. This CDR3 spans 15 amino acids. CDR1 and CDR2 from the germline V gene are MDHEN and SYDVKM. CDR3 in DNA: TGTGCCAGCAAGGACAGGGGGCCTTTGGAAGAAAAACTGTTTTTT. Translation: CASKDRGPLEEKLFF.

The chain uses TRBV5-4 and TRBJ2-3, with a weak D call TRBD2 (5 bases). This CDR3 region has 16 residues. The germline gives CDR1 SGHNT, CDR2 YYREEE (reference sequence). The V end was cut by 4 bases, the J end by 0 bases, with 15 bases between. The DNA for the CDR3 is TGTGCCAGCAGCCCACCCGGGGTGGCTAGCACAGATACGCAGTATTTT. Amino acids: CASSPPGVASTDTQYF.

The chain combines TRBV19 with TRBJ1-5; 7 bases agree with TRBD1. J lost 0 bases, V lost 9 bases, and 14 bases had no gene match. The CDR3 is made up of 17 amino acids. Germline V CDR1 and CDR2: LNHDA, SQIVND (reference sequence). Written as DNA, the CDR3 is TGTGCCAGCTGGGGGGACAGCGACCTAAATAGCAATCAGCCCCAGCATTTT. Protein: CASWGDSDLNSNQPQHF.

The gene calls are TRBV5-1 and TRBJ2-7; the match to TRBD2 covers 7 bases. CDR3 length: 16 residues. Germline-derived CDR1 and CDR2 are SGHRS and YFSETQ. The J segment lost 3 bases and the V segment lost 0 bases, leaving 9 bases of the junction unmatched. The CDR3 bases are TGCGCCAGCAGCTTGGGATCTCGACTAGCCCGCTACGAGCAGTACTTC. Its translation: CASSLGSRLARYEQYF.

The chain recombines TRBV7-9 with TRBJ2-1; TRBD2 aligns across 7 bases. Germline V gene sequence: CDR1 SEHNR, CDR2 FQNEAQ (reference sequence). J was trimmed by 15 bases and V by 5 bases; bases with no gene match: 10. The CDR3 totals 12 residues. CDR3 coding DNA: TGTGCCAGCAGCCCCCCCTTAGGGAGGGGGTTCTTC. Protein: CASSPPLGRGFF.

The CDR3 DNA reads TGTGCCAGCAGAAATTCCGGGACTTACGAGCAGTACTTC. The encoded protein is CASRNSGTYEQYF. V gene TRBV12-3 or TRBV12-4 combines with J gene TRBJ2-7, with D possibly TRBD2 on 6 matching bases. V was pared by 6 bases and J by 4 bases, with 13 bases between. CDR3 size: 13 residues.

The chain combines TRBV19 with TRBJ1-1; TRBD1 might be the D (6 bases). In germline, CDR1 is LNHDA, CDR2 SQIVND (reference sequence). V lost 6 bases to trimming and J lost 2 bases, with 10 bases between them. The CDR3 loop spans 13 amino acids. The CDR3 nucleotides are TGTGCCAGTAGCAACAGGGTCAACACTGAAGCTTTCTTT. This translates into CASSNRVNTEAFF. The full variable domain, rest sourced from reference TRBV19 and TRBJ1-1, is DGGITQSPKYLFRKEGQNVTLSCEQNLNHDAMYWYRQDPGQGLRLIYYSQIVNDFQKGDIAEGYSVSREKKESFPLTVTSAQKNPTAFYLCASSNRVNTEAFFGQGTRLTVV.